This TCR beta chain was recorded in a study of blood T cells in healthy people across ages. Broader study findings: A roughly linear fall in TCR beta diversity per million T cells was seen with increasing age.

About this clonotype: Its cognate antigen is unknown.

Combining a sample-barcoded 5' primer with a J-beta primer mix, a second PCR ran for roughly 7 to 12 cycles. TCRdb independently ran MiXCR on the 5' RACE reads; one entry per CDR3 protein. The sample lists roughly 900,000 distinct CDR3 sequences; 48% were seen once. The CDR3 has 16 residues. Germline V gene sequence: CDR1 SEHNR, CDR2 FQNEAQ (reference sequence). V gave up 1 base and J gave up 0 bases, with 10 bases separating them. J is TRBJ1-5 and V is TRBV7-9, with D hard to call. Input material: blood. The clonotype originates from a man aged 25 to 40 in good health. The CDR3 DNA is TGTGCCAGCAGCTTAGGTCTTTTAACTAGCAATCAGCCCCAGCATTTT. It specifies CASSLGLLTSNQPQHF. Full variable domain (missing parts from reference TRBV7-9 and TRBJ1-5): DTGVSQNPRHKITKRGQNVTFRCDPISEHNRLYWYRQTLGQGPEFLTYFQNEAQLEKSRLLSDRFSAERPKGSFSTLEIQRTEQGDSAMYLCASSLGLLTSNQPQHFGDGTRLSIL.